The source of this T cell receptor (beta chain) is a study of blood T cells in healthy people across ages. Then a second PCR, running roughly 7 to 11 cycles, was carried out with a sample-barcoded 5' primer and a J-beta primer mix. MiXCR, applied by TCRdb to the 5' RACE reads, yields one record per CDR3 protein. The sample holds some 1.7 million distinct CDR3 sequences, over 25% seen once. This CDR3 is 16 amino acids long. Germline loops: CDR1 SGHRS, CDR2 YFSETQ. Trimming took off 4 bases at V and 5 bases at J, with 22 bases between the two ends. This chain links TRBV5-1 with TRBJ2-7; D is tentatively TRBD1 or TRBD2 (7 bases each). The source of this sequence is a woman in her twenties or thirties in good health. Input material: blood. CDR3 protein: CASSHRRQGGKNEQYF. The CDR3 DNA sequence: TGCGCCAGCAGCCACCGTCGACAGGGAGGGAAGAACGAGCAGTACTTC.